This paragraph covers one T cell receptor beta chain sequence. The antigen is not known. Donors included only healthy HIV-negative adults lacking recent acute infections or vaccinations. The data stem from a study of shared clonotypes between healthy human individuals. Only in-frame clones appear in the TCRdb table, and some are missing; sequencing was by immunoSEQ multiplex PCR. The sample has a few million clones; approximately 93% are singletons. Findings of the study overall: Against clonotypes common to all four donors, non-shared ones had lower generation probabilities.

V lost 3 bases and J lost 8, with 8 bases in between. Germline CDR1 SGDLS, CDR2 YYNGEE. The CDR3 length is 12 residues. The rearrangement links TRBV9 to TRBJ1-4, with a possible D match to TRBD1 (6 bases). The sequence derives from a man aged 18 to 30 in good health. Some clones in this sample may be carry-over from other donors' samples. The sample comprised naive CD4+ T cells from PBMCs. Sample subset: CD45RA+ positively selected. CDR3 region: CASSDRGEKLFF. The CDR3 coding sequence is TGTGCCAGCAGCGATAGGGGGGAAAAACTGTTTTTT.